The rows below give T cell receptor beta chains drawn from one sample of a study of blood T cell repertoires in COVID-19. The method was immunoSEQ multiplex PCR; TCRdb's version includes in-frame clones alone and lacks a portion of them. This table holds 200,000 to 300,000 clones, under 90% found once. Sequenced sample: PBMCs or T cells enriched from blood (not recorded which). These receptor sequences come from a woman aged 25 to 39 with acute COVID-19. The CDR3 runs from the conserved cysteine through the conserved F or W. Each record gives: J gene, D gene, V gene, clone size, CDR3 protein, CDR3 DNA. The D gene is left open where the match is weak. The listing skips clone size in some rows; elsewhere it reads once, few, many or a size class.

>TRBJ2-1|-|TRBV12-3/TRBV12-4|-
CASNDWVYNEQFF
TGTGCCAGCAACGACTGGGTCTACAATGAGCAGTTCTTC
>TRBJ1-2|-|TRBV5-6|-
CASSLVQGEGYGYTF
TGTGCCAGCAGCTTGGTACAGGGTGAGGGCTATGGCTACACCTTC
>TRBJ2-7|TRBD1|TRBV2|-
CASSEVGQGITYEQYF
TGTGCCAGCAGTGAGGTGGGACAGGGCATTACCTACGAGCAGTACTTC
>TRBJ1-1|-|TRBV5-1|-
CASSLVQGSGTEAFF
TGCGCCAGCAGCTTGGTCCAGGGAAGTGGCACTGAAGCTTTCTTT
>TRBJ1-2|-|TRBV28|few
CASSSPQRFGQGYTF
TGTGCCAGCAGTTCACCCCAGAGATTCGGACAGGGCTACACCTTC
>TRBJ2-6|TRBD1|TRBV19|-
CASSIGQGRAFSGANVLTF
TGTGCCAGTAGTATAGGACAGGGTAGGGCATTCTCTGGGGCCAACGTCCTGACTTTC
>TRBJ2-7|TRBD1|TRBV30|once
CAWSPDRGAYEQYF
TGTGCCTGGAGCCCCGACAGGGGTGCCTACGAGCAGTACTTC
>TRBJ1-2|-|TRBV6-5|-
CASSYSAIHYGGYTF
TGTGCCAGCAGTTACTCTGCCATCCACTATGGTGGCTACACCTTC
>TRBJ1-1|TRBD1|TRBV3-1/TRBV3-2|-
CASSQAGGAAATEAFF
TGTGCCAGCAGCCAAGCAGGGGGCGCAGCGGCCACTGAAGCTTTCTTT
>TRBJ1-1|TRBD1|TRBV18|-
CASSPGRQGAQNTEAFF
TGTGCCAGCTCACCCGGACGACAGGGGGCCCAGAACACTGAAGCTTTCTTT
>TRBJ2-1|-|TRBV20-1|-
CSANRDNEQFF
TGCAGTGCTAACAGGGACAATGAGCAGTTCTTC
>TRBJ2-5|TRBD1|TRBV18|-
CASSRDREETQYF
TGTGCCAGCTCTCGGGACAGGGAAGAGACCCAGTACTTC